The T cell receptor beta chain under discussion was sequenced for a study of T cell responses to AZD1222 COVID-19 vaccine. J lost 8 bases, V lost 5 bases, and 10 bases had no gene match. CDR1 and CDR2 from the germline V gene are ENHRY and SYGVKD. CDR3 length: 15 amino acids. The assay was immunoSEQ multiplex PCR, and TCRdb's table has in-frame clones only and misses some. This sample has 100,000 to 150,000 clones, with 90% found just once. The chain combines TRBV10-3 with TRBJ2-1, with 9 bases aligning to TRBD2. The receptor was isolated from an adult in good health. Source: peripheral blood, taken on day 0 of AZD1222 vaccination. The CDR3: CAISTSGLAVDEQFF. The CDR3 DNA is TGTGCCATCAGTACCTCGGGACTAGCTGTCGATGAGCAGTTCTTC.